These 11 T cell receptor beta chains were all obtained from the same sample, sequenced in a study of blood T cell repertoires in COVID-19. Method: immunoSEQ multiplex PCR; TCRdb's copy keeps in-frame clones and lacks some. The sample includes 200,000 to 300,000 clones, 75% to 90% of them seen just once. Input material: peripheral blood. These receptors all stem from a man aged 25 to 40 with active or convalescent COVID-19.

CDR3 protein: CAWDQGGLADTQYF. As DNA, the CDR3 is TGTGCCTGGGATCAGGGGGGTTTAGCGGATACGCAGTATTTT. This chain joins TRBV30 and TRBJ2-3; possible D gene TRBD1, 7 bases. The germline V gene has CDR1 GTSNPN and CDR2 SVGIG (reference sequence). The CDR3 is 14 amino acids. The V end lost 5 bases, the J end lost 6 bases, and 18 bases lay between the germline ends.

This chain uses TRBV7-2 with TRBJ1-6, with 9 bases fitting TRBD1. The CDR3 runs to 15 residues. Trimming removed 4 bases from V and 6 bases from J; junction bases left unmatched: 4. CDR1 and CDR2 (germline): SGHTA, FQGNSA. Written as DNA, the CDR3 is TGTGCCAGCAGCTGGGGGACAGGGCGTAATTCACCCCTCCACTTT. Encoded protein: CASSWGTGRNSPLHF.

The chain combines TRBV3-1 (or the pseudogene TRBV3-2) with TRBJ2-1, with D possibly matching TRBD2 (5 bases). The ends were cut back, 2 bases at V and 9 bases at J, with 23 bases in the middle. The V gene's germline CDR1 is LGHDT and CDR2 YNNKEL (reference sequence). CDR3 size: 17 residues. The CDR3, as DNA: TGTGCCAGCAGCCAATTTAGCGCCGCCCTTGCCCGGGGTGAGCAGTTCTTC. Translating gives CASSQFSAALARGEQFF.

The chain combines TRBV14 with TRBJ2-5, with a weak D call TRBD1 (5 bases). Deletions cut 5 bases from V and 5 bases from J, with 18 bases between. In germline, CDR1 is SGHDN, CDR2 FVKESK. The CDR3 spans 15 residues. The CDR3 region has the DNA TGTGCCAGCAGCGCAAGGGGCTTTGTTCAGGAGACCCAGTACTTC. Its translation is CASSARGFVQETQYF.

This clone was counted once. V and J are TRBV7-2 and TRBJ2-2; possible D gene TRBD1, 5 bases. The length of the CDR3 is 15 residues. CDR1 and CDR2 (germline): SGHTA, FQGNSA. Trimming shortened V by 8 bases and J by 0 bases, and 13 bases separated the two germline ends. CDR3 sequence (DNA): TGTGCCAGCTGTAAACAGGCGGCGAACACCGGGGAGCTGTTTTTT. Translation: CASCKQAANTGELFF.

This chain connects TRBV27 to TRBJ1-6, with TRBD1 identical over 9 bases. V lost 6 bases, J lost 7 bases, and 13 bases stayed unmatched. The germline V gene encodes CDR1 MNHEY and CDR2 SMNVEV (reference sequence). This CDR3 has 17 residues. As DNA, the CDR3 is TGTGCCAGCAGGTCACAGGGGGCGCGGTACGGCAATTCACCCCTCCACTTT. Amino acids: CASRSQGARYGNSPLHF.

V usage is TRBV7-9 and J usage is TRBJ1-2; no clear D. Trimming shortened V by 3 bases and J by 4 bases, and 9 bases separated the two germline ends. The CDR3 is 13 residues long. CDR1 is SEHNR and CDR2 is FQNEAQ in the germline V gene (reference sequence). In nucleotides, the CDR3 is TGTGCCAGCAGCTTGGGAGGGAGCTATGGCTACACCTTC. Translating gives CASSLGGSYGYTF.

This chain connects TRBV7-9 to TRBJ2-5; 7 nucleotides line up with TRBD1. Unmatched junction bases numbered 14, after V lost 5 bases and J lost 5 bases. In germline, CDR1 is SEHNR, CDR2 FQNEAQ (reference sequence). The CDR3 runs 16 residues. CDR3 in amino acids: CASSRDEGAREETQYF. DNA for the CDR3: TGTGCCAGCAGCCGCGATGAGGGGGCTAGGGAGGAGACCCAGTACTTC.

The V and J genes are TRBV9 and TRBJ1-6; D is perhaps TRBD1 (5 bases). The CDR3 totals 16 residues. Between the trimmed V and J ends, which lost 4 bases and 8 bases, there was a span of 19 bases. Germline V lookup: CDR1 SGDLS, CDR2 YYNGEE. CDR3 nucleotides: TGTGCCAGCAGCACCCGTGCGGGACTCCCCGATTCACCCCTCCACTTT. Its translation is CASSTRAGLPDSPLHF.

This chain's CDR3 is CASCWDTGEDTQYF. In DNA form, the CDR3 reads TGTGCCAGCTGCTGGGACACCGGGGAAGATACGCAGTATTTT. This sequence joins TRBV2 and TRBJ2-3; D may be TRBD1 (6 bases). CDR1 SNHLY and CDR2 FYNNEI come from the germline V gene. The CDR3 length is 14 residues. V gave up 8 bases and J gave up 5 bases, with 17 bases separating them. Variable domain in full (rest from reference TRBV2 and TRBJ2-3): EPEVTQTPSHQVTQMGQEVILRCVPISNHLYFYWYRQILGQKVEFLVSFYNNEISEKSEIFDDQFSVERPDGSNFTLKIRSTKLEDSAMYFCASCWDTGEDTQYFGPGTRLTVL.

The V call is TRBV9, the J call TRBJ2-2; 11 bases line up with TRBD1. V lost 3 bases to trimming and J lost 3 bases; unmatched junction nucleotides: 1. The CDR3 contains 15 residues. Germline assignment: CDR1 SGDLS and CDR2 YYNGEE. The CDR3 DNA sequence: TGTGCCAGCAGCGCGGACAGGGGGCACACCGGGGAGCTGTTTTTT. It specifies CASSADRGHTGELFF.